These 14 T cell receptor beta chains originate from one sample sequenced in a study of cytomegalovirus exposure and HLA in healthy donors. Primers included in the PCR were 60 Vbeta and 13 Jbeta primers. Clones were sequenced by immunoSEQ multiplex PCR, and TCRdb holds only the in-frame ones, with some missing. Among some 110,000 clones, roughly 70% were seen once, and the ten largest hold around 3%. Sequencing was performed on PBMCs. These TCRs come from a male donor in good health and CMV-seropositive.

The chain links TRBV7-2 to TRBJ2-7, with a tentative D call TRBD1 (9 bases). The length of the CDR3 is 17 residues. In germline, CDR1 is SGHTA, CDR2 FQGNSA. Trimming took off 2 bases at V and 4 bases at J, with 21 bases between the two ends. The CDR3 sequence is CASSLTAGGQGRYEQYF. The CDR3 DNA is TGTGCCAGCAGCTTAACCGCGGGAGGACAGGGGAGGTACGAGCAGTACTTC.

This clone was found once. The chain couples TRBV19 to TRBJ1-1; 9 bases line up with TRBD1. This CDR3 has 18 residues. Germline CDR1 reads LNHDA; CDR2 reads SQIVND (reference sequence). V was clipped by 4 bases and J by 0 bases; unmatched bases: 12. The CDR3 is CASSTPGQGVGLNTEAFF. The CDR3 bases are TGTGCCAGTAGTACTCCGGGACAGGGCGTCGGGTTGAACACTGAAGCTTTCTTT.

The chain links TRBV29-1 to TRBJ2-7, with 9 positions matching TRBD1. CDR1 and CDR2 (germline): SQVTM, ANQGSEA. V gave up 1 base and J gave up 2 bases; unmatched junction bases: 6. The CDR3 sequence is 15 residues long. In DNA, the CDR3 is TGCAGCGTTGAAGGCGGGACAGGGATTACCTACGAGCAGTACTTC. Protein sequence: CSVEGGTGITYEQYF.

The J gene is TRBJ2-7, the V gene TRBV7-9; the D is unclear. The CDR3 totals 16 residues. Germline V gives CDR1 SEHNR, CDR2 FQNEAQ (reference sequence). Trimming took 2 bases from V and 2 from J, leaving 16 bases between them. CDR3 protein: CASSLSLGAYPYEQYF. CDR3 DNA sequence: TGTGCCAGCAGCTTATCTTTAGGAGCGTACCCCTACGAGCAGTACTTC. Full variable domain (outside the CDR3, taken from reference TRBV7-9 and TRBJ2-7): DTGVSQNPRHKITKRGQNVTFRCDPISEHNRLYWYRQTLGQGPEFLTYFQNEAQLEKSRLLSDRFSAERPKGSFSTLEIQRTEQGDSAMYLCASSLSLGAYPYEQYFGPGTRLTVT.

The chain links TRBV7-2 to TRBJ2-5, with 9 nucleotides matching TRBD2. Germline CDR1 reads SGHTA; CDR2 reads FQGNSA. V lost 6 bases and J lost 2; bases outside the gene matches: 7. The CDR3 has 15 residues. The CDR3, as DNA: TGTGCCAGCAGTCCGTCTAGCGGGGTGCAAGAGACCCAGTACTTC. The encoded protein is CASSPSSGVQETQYF. Filled out from reference TRBV7-2 and TRBJ2-5, the complete variable domain reads GAGVSQSPSNKVTEKGKDVELRCDPISGHTALYWYRQSLGQGLEFLIYFQGNSAPDKSGLPSDRFSAERTGGSVSTLTIQRTQQEDSAVYLCASSPSSGVQETQYFGPGTRLLVL.

This clone appeared a few times. A junction boundary mismatches the germline segment, possibly from a read error. The chain has TRBV6-5 and TRBJ1-5, with 7 bases aligning to TRBD1. Germline CDR1 and CDR2: MNHEY and SVGAGI. The CDR3 runs to 13 residues. DNA of the CDR3: TGTGCCAGCAGTTACTCAACAAGGGGGCCCCAGAATTTT. Protein product: CASSYSTRGPQNF.

The chain carries TRBV21-1 and TRBJ2-7; TRBD2 is taken as the D call from the table, unchecked against the DNA. TRBV21-1 is recorded as a pseudogene. The CDR3 contains 17 residues. The CDR3 loop reads CASSKVGPTSGEYEQYF. The CDR3 DNA reads as TGTGCCAGCAGCAAAGTAGGGCCGACTAGCGGAGAGTACGAGCAGTACTTC.

The V call is TRBV27, the J call TRBJ2-7; a weak D match, TRBD2 (6 bases). Trimming took 3 bases from V and 1 from J, leaving 16 bases between them. CDR1 and CDR2 from the germline V gene are MNHEY and SMNVEV (reference sequence). This CDR3 is built from 16 residues. CDR3 in DNA: TGTGCCAGCAGTTTTCGATCCGGGACTCGGTCCTACGAGCAGTACTTC. Translating it yields CASSFRSGTRSYEQYF.

The chain is built from TRBV28 and TRBJ1-2; the D is unclear. In germline, CDR1 is MDHEN, CDR2 SYDVKM. The CDR3 totals 12 residues. Trimming removed 8 bases at V and 7 bases at J, with 14 bases between. CDR3 DNA: TGTGCCAGCGGCAGCGTAGTAACTGGCTACACCTTC. Translating it yields CASGSVVTGYTF.

The chain is built from TRBV6-5 and TRBJ2-7; possible D gene TRBD2, 6 bases. Trimming removed 2 bases at V and 2 bases at J, with 16 bases between. Germline CDR1 MNHEY, CDR2 SVGAGI. The CDR3 extends over 16 amino acids. The CDR3 here is CASSYADRLDAYEQYF. CDR3 DNA: TGTGCCAGCAGTTACGCGGATCGACTAGATGCCTACGAGCAGTACTTC.

This sequence joins TRBV7-6 and TRBJ2-1; 12 nucleotides align to TRBD2. CDR1 is SGHVS and CDR2 is FNYEAQ in the germline V gene. After removal of 3 bases from V and 9 bases from J, the junction contained 9 bases not matched to a gene. The CDR3 length is 16 residues. CDR3 region: CASSLRLTSGSSEQFF. The CDR3, as DNA: TGTGCCAGCAGCTTGAGACTGACTAGCGGGAGTAGTGAGCAGTTCTTC.

The chain couples TRBV7-9 to TRBJ1-1; maybe TRBD1 (6 bases). Trimming removed 5 bases from V and 3 bases from J, with 10 bases in between. The germline CDR1 and CDR2 sequences are SEHNR and FQNEAQ (reference sequence). The CDR3 has 13 amino acids. The CDR3 bases are TGTGCCAGCAGCGCCACAGGGTACACTGAAGCTTTCTTT. It specifies CASSATGYTEAFF. Full variable domain (remainder filled in from reference TRBV7-9 and TRBJ1-1): DTGVSQNPRHKITKRGQNVTFRCDPISEHNRLYWYRQTLGQGPEFLTYFQNEAQLEKSRLLSDRFSAERPKGSFSTLEIQRTEQGDSAMYLCASSATGYTEAFFGQGTRLTVV.

This clone was seen once. The rearrangement links TRBV19 to TRBJ1-1, with D maybe TRBD1 (6 bases). This CDR3 spans 13 amino acids. V lost 7 bases to trimming and J lost 1 base, with 10 bases between them. Germline V lookup: CDR1 LNHDA, CDR2 SQIVND (reference sequence). CDR3 region: CASMTRGNTEAFF. The DNA of the CDR3 is TGTGCCAGTATGACCAGGGGGAACACTGAAGCTTTCTTT.

The chain couples TRBV7-9 to TRBJ1-4; no firm D call. CDR3 length: 12 amino acids. Germline V gives CDR1 SEHNR, CDR2 FQNEAQ (reference sequence). V lost 7 bases and J 11 bases, leaving 14 bases between the germline ends. Here the CDR3 DNA reads TGTGCCAGCACCCCCACAGAATGTAAACTGTTTTTT. Translation: CASTPTECKLFF.